This entry lists 12 T cell receptor beta chains sequenced from one sample in a study of shared clonotypes between healthy human individuals. Only in-frame clones appear in the TCRdb table, and some are missing; sequencing was by immunoSEQ multiplex PCR. The sample has about 2.4 million clones, over 85% seen once. Sequenced sample: naive CD4+ T cells from PBMCs. As to subset: CD45RA+ positively selected. The receptors here all came from a man in his late teens or twenties in good health. Some clones in this sample may be carry-over from other donors' samples.

This clone was counted once. The chain couples TRBV5-4 to TRBJ2-7; 11 nucleotides match TRBD1. Germline loops: CDR1 SGHNT, CDR2 YYREEE (reference sequence). The CDR3 totals 15 residues. With V trimmed by 3 bases and J by 1 base, 3 bases remained unmatched. The DNA for the CDR3 is TGTGCCAGCAGCTGGACAGGGGGCAGGTCCTACGAGCAGTACTTC. Its translation: CASSWTGGRSYEQYF.

The chain couples TRBV28 to TRBJ2-6, with 7 bases lining up with TRBD1. Germline V lookup: CDR1 MDHEN, CDR2 SYDVKM. The CDR3 covers 15 residues. J was trimmed by 4 bases and V by 6 bases; bases with no gene match: 6. CDR3: CASSSTGFGANVLTF. CDR3 nucleotides: TGTGCCAGCAGCTCGACAGGGTTCGGGGCCAACGTCCTGACTTTC.

The rearrangement links TRBV28 to TRBJ2-1; D is undetermined. V lost 2 bases and J lost 0, with 8 bases in between. The V gene's germline CDR1 is MDHEN and CDR2 SYDVKM. The CDR3 has 15 residues. Written as DNA, the CDR3 is TGTGCCAGCAGTTTACCCCCGAGCTCCTACAATGAGCAGTTCTTC. It is translated as CASSLPPSSYNEQFF.

The gene calls are TRBV7-2 and TRBJ1-3; D gene uncertain. This CDR3 has 12 amino acids. V was cut by 5 bases and J by 0 bases, with 2 bases left in between. From germline, CDR1 is SGHTA and CDR2 FQGNSA. The CDR3 coding sequence is TGTGCCAGCAGCGTCTCTGGAAACACCATATATTTT. Its translation is CASSVSGNTIYF. The full variable domain, with the rest looked up from reference TRBV7-2 and TRBJ1-3, is GAGVSQSPSNKVTEKGKDVELRCDPISGHTALYWYRQSLGQGLEFLIYFQGNSAPDKSGLPSDRFSAERTGGSVSTLTIQRTQQEDSAVYLCASSVSGNTIYFGEGSWLTVV.

The V gene is TRBV19, the J gene TRBJ1-1; D may be TRBD1 (6 bases). CDR3 length equals 13 residues. Germline V gives CDR1 LNHDA, CDR2 SQIVND (reference sequence). Trimming removed 8 bases at V and 0 bases at J, with 10 bases between. The CDR3 is CASQRDMNTEAFF. CDR3 coding DNA: TGTGCCAGTCAAAGGGACATGAACACTGAAGCTTTCTTT.

This clone was picked up one time. The V and J genes are TRBV5-6 and TRBJ2-7; no firm D call. V lost 5 bases, J lost 4 bases, and 10 bases lay in between. The germline V gene encodes CDR1 SGHDT and CDR2 YYEEEE. The CDR3 consists of 12 residues. CDR3 sequence reads: CASSLHPYEQYF. The DNA for the CDR3 is TGTGCCAGCAGTTTACACCCTTACGAGCAGTACTTC. The whole variable domain, filled in from reference TRBV5-6 and TRBJ2-7, reads DAGVTQSPTHLIKTRGQQVTLRCSPKSGHDTVSWYQQALGQGPQFIFQYYEEEERQRGNFPDRFSGHQFPNYSSELNVNALLLGDSALYLCASSLHPYEQYFGPGTRLTVT.

J is TRBJ2-5 and V is TRBV5-1, with 12 bases matching TRBD1. The CDR3 covers 16 residues. Germline CDR1 is SGHRS and CDR2 is YFSETQ. With 3 bases clipped from V and 1 base from J, the junction kept 4 bases outside the gene matches. The CDR3 sequence: CASSWGQGASQETQYF. CDR3 coding DNA: TGCGCCAGCAGCTGGGGACAGGGGGCATCCCAAGAGACCCAGTACTTC.

This rearrangement joins TRBV4-3 to TRBJ1-6, with D perhaps TRBD1 (5 bases). The germline gives CDR1 LGHNA, CDR2 YSLEER. Trimming cost V 0 bases and J 8 bases, with 11 bases left between them. There are 15 residues in the CDR3. This chain's CDR3 is CASSQDSGRYSPLHF. DNA of the CDR3: TGCGCCAGCAGCCAAGATTCAGGGAGGTATTCACCCCTCCACTTT.

The rearrangement joins TRBV6-5 to TRBJ2-7; 10 nucleotides align to TRBD1. This CDR3 has 16 amino acids. CDR1 and CDR2 from the germline V gene are MNHEY and SVGAGI. Trimming took 0 bases from V and 2 from J; bases not matched to a gene: 4. CDR3 nucleotide sequence: TGTGCCAGCAGTTACTCTTTCGGGACAGGGGCCTACGAGCAGTACTTC. Translating gives CASSYSFGTGAYEQYF.

This chain connects TRBV18 to TRBJ2-1; 11 positions match TRBD2. The germline V gene encodes CDR1 KGHSH and CDR2 LQKENI. With 5 bases clipped from V and 7 bases from J, the junction kept 7 bases outside the gene matches. The CDR3 sequence is 15 residues long. In DNA form, the CDR3 reads TGTGCCAGCTCAACGCTAGCGGGAGGAGGAAATGAGCAGTTCTTC. Translating it yields CASSTLAGGGNEQFF.

The chain is built from TRBV27 and TRBJ2-1; tentative D call: TRBD2 (6 bases). V was clipped by 6 bases and J by 3 bases, with 18 bases between them. This CDR3 has 16 residues. Germline lookup yields CDR1 MNHEY and CDR2 SMNVEV (reference sequence). For the CDR3, the DNA is TGTGCCAGCAGCCAACCCTGGAGGGAAATCTACAATGAGCAGTTCTTC. Its translation is CASSQPWREIYNEQFF.

Comments on this clone: Other DNA sequences within the sample encode an identical CDR3. The J gene is TRBJ2-5, the V gene TRBV6-6; no reliable D call. Trimming left V 8 bases short and J 5 bases short, with 3 bases between. This CDR3 comprises 9 residues. The germline gives CDR1 MNHNY, CDR2 SVGAGI (reference sequence). The chain's CDR3 is CASGETQYF. The CDR3 DNA reads TGTGCCAGCGGGGAGACCCAGTACTTC.